The 14 T cell receptor beta chains below were found in one sample sequenced in a study of blood T cell repertoires in COVID-19 (TCRdb year 2020). The protocol used for the library was the immunoSEQ multiplex PCR assay. Entries here come from immuneACCESS through TCRdb and include only in-frame sequences with V and J called. Some clones fail to appear in such tables; in the studies checked, an unresolved V gene covers under half of the shortfall, and the cause of the remainder is unknown. For this sample the table gives 65,000 or so clones, of which about four fifths were detected only once. The ten largest clones add up to about 25% of the sample. Sequences were obtained from peripheral blood. Receptors originate from a human donor in a cohort sampled during active COVID-19.

The rearrangement joins TRBV11-3 to TRBJ1-1; no definite D call. Germline V gene sequence: CDR1 SGHNT, CDR2 YENEEA. The CDR3 consists of 15 residues. V was clipped by 5 bases and J by 3 bases, with 16 bases between them. CDR3 bases: TGTGCCAGCAGCCTCTCCCTGGGCGTGCACACTGAAGCTTTCTTT. Its protein is CASSLSLGVHTEAFF.

This clone was seen a handful of times. This chain uses TRBV10-3 with TRBJ1-5; 8 nucleotides line up with TRBD1. This CDR3 has 13 residues. V lost 2 bases and J lost 7; bases outside the gene matches: 1. Germline CDR1 and CDR2: ENHRY and SYGVKD. In DNA form, the CDR3 reads TGTGCCATCAGTGAGGCAGGGGGCCAGCCCCAGCATTTT. It is translated as CAISEAGGQPQHF.

This clone has a handful of counts. The chain joins TRBV5-1 to TRBJ1-5; D is undetermined. The V gene lost 2 bases and the J gene lost 5 bases, with 8 bases spanning the gap. The CDR3 contains 13 residues. Germline loops: CDR1 SGHRS, CDR2 YFSETQ. The CDR3 spells CASSFSVDQPQHF. DNA of the CDR3: TGCGCCAGCAGCTTTTCCGTTGATCAGCCCCAGCATTTT.

This rearrangement joins TRBV5-1 to TRBJ1-4; D remains unclear. The length of the CDR3 is 14 residues. Germline values: CDR1 SGHRS, CDR2 YFSETQ. Trimming removed 4 bases from V and 4 bases from J, with 11 bases in between. The CDR3 DNA is TGCGCCAGCAGCCCGCTACTACTTAATGAAAAACTGTTTTTT. Translation gives CASSPLLLNEKLFF.

The chain's CDR3 is CASTLLAGLFTDTQYF. As DNA, the CDR3 is TGTGCCAGCACCTTACTAGCGGGCCTTTTCACAGATACGCAGTATTTT. J is TRBJ2-3 and V is TRBV2, with 9 bases lining up with TRBD2. The CDR3 loop spans 16 amino acids. Germline assignment: CDR1 SNHLY and CDR2 FYNNEI. V gave up 7 bases and J gave up 2 bases; unmatched junction bases: 10.

This clone was counted between two and nine times. The chain uses TRBV2 and TRBJ2-6; possible D gene TRBD2, 6 bases. V was trimmed by 8 bases and J by 4 bases, leaving 15 bases between them. The CDR3 sequence is 15 residues long. Germline CDR1 and CDR2: SNHLY and FYNNEI. This CDR3 reads CASGIRDSGANVLTF. The CDR3 coding sequence is TGTGCCAGCGGTATCCGGGACTCCGGGGCCAACGTCCTGACTTTC.

This clone showed up just a few times. The rearrangement links TRBV28 to TRBJ2-7; no firm D call. The CDR3 is 13 residues long. V gave up 2 bases and J gave up 6 bases, with 11 bases separating them. Germline CDR1 is MDHEN and CDR2 is SYDVKM. CDR3 nucleotides: TGTGCCAGCAGTTTAGGGCAGGTGGTCGAGCAGTACTTC. Amino acids: CASSLGQVVEQYF.

Within the sample, this clone is large (0.1 to 1%). The chain has TRBV7-5 and TRBJ2-4; the D call in the table, TRBD1, was not verified against the DNA. TRBV7-5 is recorded as a pseudogene. The CDR3 contains 16 residues. In nucleotides, the CDR3 is TGTGTCAGAAGCTCCTCGTGGACAGCTTCGAAAAACATTCAGTACTTC. This translates into CVRSSSWTASKNIQYF.

This clone has only one observation. The rearrangement uses TRBV4-2 and TRBJ1-4; TRBD1 might be the D (6 bases). The V gene lost 8 bases and the J gene lost 4 bases, with 14 bases spanning the gap. Germline V gene sequence: CDR1 LGHNA, CDR2 YNFKEQ. This CDR3 has 14 amino acids. CDR3 coding DNA: TGTGCCAGCGGGCAAACAGGGATTAATGAAAAACTGTTTTTT. Amino acids: CASGQTGINEKLFF.

This clone has a single count. The chain joins TRBV6-5 to TRBJ1-2, with D perhaps matching TRBD1 (5 bases). In germline, CDR1 is MNHEY, CDR2 SVGAGI. Trimming left V 2 bases short and J 4 bases short, with 8 bases between. There are 13 residues in the CDR3. The CDR3 spells CASSYAQAYGYTF. The CDR3 coding sequence is TGTGCCAGCAGTTACGCACAGGCCTATGGCTACACCTTC.

The rearrangement uses TRBV6-5 and TRBJ2-7, with 7 bases matching TRBD2. In germline, CDR1 is MNHEY, CDR2 SVGAGI. The CDR3 consists of 15 residues. The V gene end was trimmed by 6 bases and the J gene end by 0 bases; junction bases not matched to a gene: 8. CDR3: CASSLTSVFSYEQYF. The CDR3 coding sequence is TGTGCCAGCAGCCTCACTAGCGTTTTCTCCTACGAGCAGTACTTC.

This rearrangement joins TRBV6-2 or TRBV6-3 to TRBJ1-1; 8 nucleotides match TRBD1. J was trimmed by 4 bases and V by 2 bases; bases with no gene match: 6. Germline assignment: CDR1 MNHEY and CDR2 SVGEGT. The CDR3 is 15 residues long. CDR3 residues: CASSYRRGRATEAFF. In DNA form, the CDR3 reads TGTGCCAGCAGTTACCGCAGGGGGCGCGCCACTGAAGCTTTCTTT.

In this sample, this clone turned up once. The genes are TRBV18 and TRBJ2-5; 14 bases fit TRBD2. V gave up 4 bases and J gave up 5 bases; unmatched junction bases: 6. The CDR3 is 16 residues long. From germline, CDR1 is KGHSH and CDR2 LQKENI. The CDR3 sequence: CASSRGLAGGTETQYF. CDR3 DNA sequence: TGTGCCAGCTCACGTGGACTAGCGGGGGGCACGGAGACCCAGTACTTC.

This sequence joins TRBV18 and TRBJ2-7; TRBD2 is a possible D gene (5 bases). CDR3 size: 15 residues. Germline V gene data show CDR1 as KGHSH and CDR2 as LQKENI. V was pared by 5 bases and J by 0 bases, with 14 bases between. The CDR3 sequence: CASSSSRVGSYEQYF. Here the CDR3 DNA reads TGTGCCAGCTCATCGTCGCGGGTCGGCTCCTACGAGCAGTACTTC.